This TCR beta chain was recorded in a study of cytomegalovirus exposure and HLA in healthy donors. Study-level findings and limits: Cytomegalovirus-associated TCR beta chains were listed, numbering 150 to 200.

As regards this clone: Its antigen is unidentified.

This PCR relied on a set of 60 Vbeta primers and 13 Jbeta primers. Repertoires were generated with immunoSEQ multiplex PCR, while TCRdb's copy carries only in-frame clones and drops some. Counted here are about 78,000 clones, 63% occurring once; the ten biggest clones make up about 5.7%. Trimming stripped 0 bases from V and 4 bases from J, with 10 bases between. This CDR3 region has 15 residues. Germline lookup yields CDR1 MGHRA and CDR2 YSYEKL. This TCR came from a man aged 25-40 years in good health and CMV-seropositive. The gene calls are TRBV4-1 and TRBJ2-1, with D unresolved. The material sequenced was PBMCs. CDR3 in amino acids: CASSQDEALYNEQFF. In DNA, the CDR3 is TGCGCCAGCAGCCAAGATGAGGCACTTTACAATGAGCAGTTCTTC.